This TCR beta chain was retrieved from a study of blood T cell repertoires in COVID-19. Study context: Sites across the United States, Italy and Spain contributed samples from acute and convalescent COVID-19. The cDNA or gDNA used as material had been derived from T cells, B-cell-depleted T cells, or PBMCs.

TCRdb's copy holds only in-frame clones and misses some; the assay was immunoSEQ multiplex PCR. The sample includes some 300,000 clones, roughly 90% of them seen just once. Cohort assignment relied on participant-reported clinical history. The sample was PBMCs or T cells enriched from blood (not recorded which). This clonotype was sampled from a woman aged 50 to 65 who had been exposed to COVID-19.

The chain's CDR3 is CASSPREGPGGSPLHF. CDR3 DNA sequence: TGTGCCAGCAGCCCCCGGGAGGGCCCGGGAGGTTCACCCCTCCACTTT. The genes are TRBV11-1 and TRBJ1-6; D not resolved. Germline V CDR1 and CDR2: SGHAT, FQDESV (reference sequence). V lost 5 bases and J lost 9, with 20 bases in between. The CDR3 consists of 16 residues.